This entry lists 12 T cell receptor beta chains sequenced from one sample in a study of vaccination effects on CD4 cells after COVID-19. These receptors are not linked to any known antigen. Ahead of sequencing, the ViraFEST assay grew antigen-specific CD4+ T cells using viral peptide pools. Investigators separated out CD4+ T cells once around 10 days of culture had passed. Vaccination of participants consisted of two doses of either the BNT162b2 or mRNA-1273 vaccine. Some clones are missing from TCRdb's copy, which holds only in-frame ones; the method was immunoSEQ multiplex PCR. The top ten clones hold about 5% of a sample with about 24,000 clones, roughly four fifths of them seen once. This specimen was CD4+ T cells from PBMCs cultured with SARS-CoV-2 spike peptides, taken after COVID-19 vaccination. The receptors originated from a human donor who received a COVID-19 vaccine. Some clones in this sample may be carry-over from other donors' samples.

The V call is TRBV5-1, the J call TRBJ2-2; possible D gene TRBD2, 5 bases. Germline CDR1 reads SGHRS; CDR2 reads YFSETQ. The CDR3 has 17 residues. Trimming cost V 1 base and J 3 bases, with 16 bases left between them. CDR3 sequence (DNA): TGCGCCAGCAGCTTGCTGGTCGGTGGAGCGGACACCGGGGAGCTGTTTTTT. Its protein product is CASSLLVGGADTGELFF.

This clone was counted a few times. The chain carries TRBV6-5 and TRBJ1-1, with 8 bases matching TRBD1. From germline, CDR1 is MNHEY and CDR2 SVGAGI. CDR3 length: 14 residues. V shed 6 bases, J shed 1 base, and the junction held 4 bases outside the gene matches. The CDR3 region has the DNA TGTGCCAGCAGCCCCGGGACAGGGAACACTGAAGCTTTCTTT. Amino acid sequence: CASSPGTGNTEAFF.

The rearrangement joins TRBV27 to TRBJ1-2, with a possible D match to TRBD1 (6 bases). The CDR3 length is 13 residues. The germline V gene encodes CDR1 MNHEY and CDR2 SMNVEV (reference sequence). Between the trimmed V and J ends, which lost 8 bases and 4 bases, there was a span of 14 bases. The DNA of the CDR3 is TGTGCCAGCTCCGGGACAACTGGCTATGGCTACACCTTC. Translating it yields CASSGTTGYGYTF.

The chain couples TRBV25-1 to TRBJ1-2, with TRBD1 matching over 8 bases. The V gene end was trimmed by 4 bases and the J gene end by 5 bases; junction bases not matched to a gene: 9. Germline-derived CDR1 and CDR2 are MGHDK and SYGVNS. This CDR3 spans 15 amino acids. The CDR3 nucleotides read TGTGCCAGCAGTGGTGAGGCAGGGGGCAGGTATGGCTACACCTTC. As protein: CASSGEAGGRYGYTF.

J is TRBJ1-5 and V is TRBV19, with D maybe TRBD1 (6 bases). CDR3 length: 17 residues. Germline CDR1 and CDR2: LNHDA and SQIVND (reference sequence). The germline V and J ends were trimmed by 5 bases and 1 base, with 18 bases remaining between them. The CDR3 DNA reads as TGTGCCAGTAGTCAGGACAGCACTCTAAGGAGCAATCAGCCCCAGCATTTT. It yields the protein CASSQDSTLRSNQPQHF.

The V call is TRBV11-2, the J call TRBJ2-5, with D tentatively TRBD1 (6 bases). V lost 0 bases and J 5 bases, leaving 25 bases between the germline ends. In germline, CDR1 is SGHAT, CDR2 FQNNGV. This CDR3 spans 19 amino acids. The CDR3 coding sequence is TGTGCCAGCAGCTTAGATCCGAATAGACGAGACAGGCGGCTGGAGACCCAGTACTTC. Its protein is CASSLDPNRRDRRLETQYF.

The chain joins TRBV11-3 to TRBJ2-7; D unclear. CDR3 length: 13 amino acids. CDR1 is SGHNT, CDR2 YENEEA, per germline. The germline V and J ends were trimmed by 3 bases and 3 bases, with 9 bases remaining between them. The CDR3 DNA is TGTGCCAGCAGCTTTCCGATACGCTACGAGCAGTACGTC. This gives the protein CASSFPIRYEQYV.

The DNA for the CDR3 is TGTGCCAGCAGTGTTAACTGGGTTTCGCCCCTCCACTTT. It is translated as CASSVNWVSPLHF. This chain links TRBV12-3 or TRBV12-4 with TRBJ1-6; D ambiguous. V lost 5 bases and J 13 bases, leaving 15 bases between the germline ends. This CDR3 has 13 amino acids.

This sequence joins TRBV28 and TRBJ1-6, with D possibly being TRBD1 (6 bases). V was pared by 3 bases and J by 9 bases, with 12 bases between. CDR3 length: 14 residues. Germline loops: CDR1 MDHEN, CDR2 SYDVKM. The CDR3 loop reads CASSFGGTFSPLHF. As DNA, the CDR3 is TGTGCCAGCAGTTTTGGTGGGACATTTTCACCCCTCCACTTT.

J is TRBJ1-1 and V is TRBV6-6, with a tentative D call TRBD1 (5 bases). Germline values: CDR1 MNHNY, CDR2 SVGAGI (reference sequence). V was trimmed by 10 bases and J by 1 base, leaving 10 bases between them. The CDR3 runs 12 residues. The CDR3 reads CATAGGNTEAFF. CDR3 nucleotide sequence: TGTGCCACCGCGGGGGGGAACACTGAAGCTTTCTTT.

This clone showed up just a few times. CDR3 coding DNA: TGTGCCACCCAGAGGACGGGAAACTATGGCTACACCTTC. This encodes CATQRTGNYGYTF. The V and J genes are TRBV24-1 and TRBJ1-2; D not resolved. The germline gives CDR1 KGHDR, CDR2 SFDVKD. The CDR3 covers 13 residues. Trimming took off 9 bases at V and 2 bases at J, with 12 bases between the two ends.

This clone was seen a handful of times. The chain is built from TRBV5-1 and TRBJ1-2; no clear D. The CDR3 length is 14 residues. Between the trimmed V and J ends, which lost 5 bases and 4 bases, there was a span of 15 bases. Germline V lookup: CDR1 SGHRS, CDR2 YFSETQ. The CDR3 sequence: CASSIGDTPYGYTF. DNA of the CDR3: TGCGCCAGCAGTATAGGTGACACCCCCTATGGCTACACCTTC.